The next 28 T cell receptor beta chains were all read from a single sample in a study of blood T cell repertoires in COVID-19. TCRdb's table, derived via immunoSEQ multiplex PCR, lists solely in-frame clones and lacks some. The sample lists tens of thousands of clones; 88% were seen once. Sequenced sample: peripheral blood. These TCRs come from a woman between 40 and 50 years old with acute or convalescent COVID-19.

This clone was counted only a few times. The chain has TRBV5-1 and TRBJ1-2; 8 bases map to TRBD1. After removal of 5 bases from V and 8 bases from J, the junction contained 14 bases not matched to a gene. Germline CDR1 is SGHRS and CDR2 is YFSETQ. There are 15 residues in the CDR3. The DNA of the CDR3 is TGCGCCAGCAGGGAATGGACAGGGCCATCGGAGGGCTACACCTTC. Translating gives CASREWTGPSEGYTF.

The gene calls are TRBV7-6 and TRBJ2-2; D is perhaps TRBD1 (6 bases). Germline loops: CDR1 SGHVS, CDR2 FNYEAQ. V was pared by 1 base and J by 0 bases, with 12 bases between. This CDR3 has 17 amino acids. CDR3 in DNA: TGTGCCAGCAGCTTAGAGTTCGGGACAACGAACACCGGGGAGCTGTTTTTT. It encodes CASSLEFGTTNTGELFF.

V and J are TRBV6-2 or TRBV6-3 and TRBJ1-1; D perhaps matches TRBD1 (6 bases). Germline lookup yields CDR1 MNHEY and CDR2 SVGEGT. The CDR3 covers 16 residues. Between the trimmed V and J ends, which lost 2 bases and 11 bases, there was a span of 24 bases. The CDR3 loop is CASSYPLDSHPPTAFF. Written as DNA, the CDR3 is TGTGCCAGCAGTTACCCCCTGGACAGTCACCCCCCGACCGCTTTCTTT.

Written as DNA, the CDR3 is TGTGCCAGCTCAGTAACAGGGTCAGGTACGCAGTATTTT. Translated, it gives CASSVTGSGTQYF. J is TRBJ2-3 and V is TRBV6-4, with D possibly matching TRBD1 (6 bases). V dropped 8 bases and J dropped 8 bases, with 17 bases sitting between them. The CDR3 covers 13 residues. CDR1 is MRHNA and CDR2 is SNTAGT in the germline V gene.

This clone was observed once. V is TRBV7-9 and J is TRBJ1-4; D not certain. Germline CDR1 is SEHNR and CDR2 is FQNEAQ (reference sequence). The CDR3 spans 15 residues. Trimming removed 10 bases from V and 0 bases from J, with 15 bases in between. The CDR3 here is CATTLHPATNEKLFF. The CDR3, as DNA: TGTGCCACTACGTTACATCCTGCAACTAATGAAAAACTGTTTTTT.

This clone was found a few times. The V call is TRBV19, the J call TRBJ1-5; 7 bases align to TRBD1. The CDR3 runs to 16 residues. V trimming: 6 bases; J trimming: 2 bases; junction bases outside the gene matches: 10. In germline, CDR1 is LNHDA, CDR2 SQIVND (reference sequence). CDR3 in DNA: TGTGCCAGTAGCTTAAACAGGGGTAAGGGCAATCAGCCCCAGCATTTT. Protein product: CASSLNRGKGNQPQHF.

The table lists this clone with a few counts. The chain is built from TRBV7-9 and TRBJ1-1, with 9 bases lining up with TRBD1. CDR1 is SEHNR and CDR2 is FQNEAQ in the germline V gene (reference sequence). V was pared by 1 base and J by 4 bases, with 4 bases of the junction left unmatched. The CDR3 runs 15 residues. In DNA, the CDR3 is TGTGCCAGCAGCTTAGGGCGGACAGGGGTCACTGAAGCTTTCTTT. Encoded protein: CASSLGRTGVTEAFF.

This chain connects TRBV5-5 to TRBJ2-3; 8 nucleotides align to TRBD2. Looked up from germline, CDR1 is SGHKS and CDR2 is YYEKEE (reference sequence). The junction had 8 bases not matched to a gene; V was cut back by 4 bases and J by 1 base. This CDR3 contains 16 residues. This CDR3 reads CASSSGTSLRTDTQYF. The CDR3 nucleotides are TGTGCCAGCAGCAGCGGGACTAGTCTGCGCACAGATACGCAGTATTTT.

J is TRBJ2-1 and V is TRBV5-6, with TRBD2 identical over 7 bases. After removal of 2 bases from V and 5 bases from J, the junction contained 7 bases not matched to a gene. This CDR3 comprises 15 residues. CDR1 is SGHDT and CDR2 is YYEEEE in the germline V gene. The CDR3 spells CASSFGGRGNNEQFF. In DNA form, the CDR3 reads TGTGCCAGCAGCTTCGGCGGGAGAGGGAACAATGAGCAGTTCTTC.

The rearrangement links TRBV28 to TRBJ2-5; D might be TRBD2 (5 bases). There are 17 residues in the CDR3. Looked up from germline, CDR1 is MDHEN and CDR2 is SYDVKM. V was pared by 3 bases and J by 3 bases, with 20 bases between. The CDR3 region has the DNA TGTGCCAGCAGTTTGGCAAAAGATCGGGGTTACAAAGAGACCCAGTACTTC. Its protein product is CASSLAKDRGYKETQYF.

The chain joins TRBV6-5 to TRBJ1-4; the match to TRBD1 covers 7 bases. The V gene end was trimmed by 5 bases and the J gene end by 5 bases; junction bases not matched to a gene: 5. In germline, CDR1 is MNHEY, CDR2 SVGAGI. The CDR3 contains 14 residues. The CDR3 spells CASSPTGQNEKLFF. DNA for the CDR3: TGTGCCAGCAGTCCGACAGGGCAGAATGAAAAACTGTTTTTT.

This clone was recorded once. This chain uses TRBV5-1 with TRBJ2-3; TRBD2 aligns across 12 bases. The ends lost 5 bases at V and 2 bases at J; junction bases unmatched: 6. The CDR3 has 16 residues. Germline values: CDR1 SGHRS, CDR2 YFSETQ. The CDR3 protein is CASRLRTSGNTDTQYF. The CDR3 nucleotides are TGCGCCAGCAGACTAAGGACTAGCGGGAACACAGATACGCAGTATTTT.

CDR3 coding DNA: TGTGCCAGCGGCGGAGGCACGCAGGGCTACACCTTC. Protein: CASGGGTQGYTF. The rearrangement links TRBV2 to TRBJ1-2; D call uncertain. Germline V gives CDR1 SNHLY, CDR2 FYNNEI. Trimming removed 8 bases at V and 8 bases at J, with 15 bases between. The length of the CDR3 is 12 residues.

The J gene is TRBJ1-2, the V gene TRBV4-1, with 7 bases fitting TRBD1. The V gene end was trimmed by 4 bases and the J gene end by 6 bases; junction bases not matched to a gene: 11. Germline values: CDR1 MGHRA, CDR2 YSYEKL. The length of the CDR3 is 15 residues. The CDR3 reads CASSLGQVAVNGYTF. As DNA, the CDR3 is TGCGCCAGCAGCCTTGGACAGGTTGCGGTGAATGGCTACACCTTC.

This chain connects TRBV29-1 to TRBJ2-7; TRBD2 agrees at 13 bases. Germline-derived CDR1 and CDR2 are SQVTM and ANQGSEA. After removal of 6 bases from V and 8 bases from J, the junction contained 13 bases not matched to a gene. The CDR3 runs 15 residues. CDR3 DNA sequence: TGCAGCGTCCTCTCCCCACTAGCGGGAGGGCCCAAGCAGTACTTC. This translates into CSVLSPLAGGPKQYF.

The CDR3 coding sequence is TGTGCCAGTCGGACAGGGGGTTCCAACGAGCAGTACTTC. This encodes CASRTGGSNEQYF. The genes are TRBV6-5 and TRBJ2-7, with TRBD1 identical over 10 bases. The CDR3 is 13 amino acids. From germline, CDR1 is MNHEY and CDR2 SVGAGI. With 9 bases clipped from V and 5 bases from J, the junction kept 7 bases outside the gene matches.

V is TRBV6-6 and J is TRBJ2-7; 10 bases are a match to TRBD2. CDR3 length equals 16 residues. The trim removed 6 bases at V and 6 bases at J, leaving 14 bases unmatched. Germline-derived CDR1 and CDR2 are MNHNY and SVGAGI (reference sequence). The CDR3 DNA is TGTGCCAGCAGCCCCCCCCCAGCGGGGGGGAAGTTCGAGCAGTACTTC. Residues: CASSPPPAGGKFEQYF.

V gene TRBV7-2 combines with J gene TRBJ2-7; 9 nucleotides agree with TRBD2. Germline loops: CDR1 SGHTA, CDR2 FQGNSA. Trimming took 0 bases from V and 2 from J; bases not matched to a gene: 5. The CDR3 loop spans 16 amino acids. CDR3 nucleotides: TGTGCCAGCAGCTTAGCTCCTAGCGGGAAGGCCTACGAGCAGTACTTC. Translating gives CASSLAPSGKAYEQYF.

This clone was recorded only once. The V call is TRBV3-1 (or the pseudogene TRBV3-2), the J call TRBJ1-2; TRBD1 agrees at 7 bases. Trimming took 4 bases from V and 2 from J; bases not matched to a gene: 7. The germline V gene encodes CDR1 LGHDT and CDR2 YNNKEL (reference sequence). The CDR3 has 15 amino acids. This CDR3 reads CASSRGRGKNYGYTF. CDR3 bases: TGTGCCAGCAGCCGGGGCAGGGGGAAAAACTATGGCTACACCTTC.

This clone occurred once. This chain joins TRBV3-1 (or the pseudogene TRBV3-2) and TRBJ2-1; TRBD1 matches at 10 bases. CDR3 length equals 17 residues. The trim removed 4 bases at V and 7 bases at J, leaving 13 bases unmatched. Germline V lookup: CDR1 LGHDT, CDR2 YNNKEL (reference sequence). In nucleotides, the CDR3 is TGTGCCAGCAGCCTCAAAGCGGGGAGACAGGGGGCGAATGAGCAGTTCTTC. It is translated as CASSLKAGRQGANEQFF.

This sequence joins TRBV15 and TRBJ1-1; no reliable D call. Trimming pared 5 bases from V and 4 bases from J, leaving 8 bases between. Germline CDR1 reads LNHNV; CDR2 reads YYDKDF (reference sequence). The CDR3 is 12 residues long. The CDR3 nucleotides are TGTGCCACCAGCTTTGAGGGCACTGAAGCTTTCTTT. Translating it yields CATSFEGTEAFF.

The V and J genes are TRBV19 and TRBJ1-1, with 9 bases matching TRBD1. CDR1 is LNHDA, CDR2 SQIVND, per germline (reference sequence). J was trimmed by 1 base and V by 5 bases; bases with no gene match: 5. The CDR3 consists of 15 residues. The CDR3 DNA reads TGTGCCAGTAGTGTGACAGGGGGTGCGAACACTGAAGCTTTCTTT. Its translation: CASSVTGGANTEAFF.

This CDR3 is CASSPAPRVGANEKLFF. In nucleotides, the CDR3 is TGTGCCAGCAGCCCAGCCCCTCGGGTGGGAGCTAATGAAAAACTGTTTTTT. This rearrangement joins TRBV7-2 to TRBJ1-4; no firm D call. Germline V gene data show CDR1 as SGHTA and CDR2 as FQGNSA. CDR3 length: 17 residues. V was trimmed by 5 bases and J by 3 bases, leaving 19 bases between them.

The chain links TRBV5-1 to TRBJ2-5; tentative D call: TRBD2 (5 bases). The germline V gene has CDR1 SGHRS and CDR2 YFSETQ. The CDR3 runs to 15 residues. V shed 4 bases and J shed 4 bases, with 17 bases lying between them. The CDR3 loop reads CASSLPQASGETQYF. Written as DNA, the CDR3 is TGCGCCAGCAGCCTGCCGCAGGCGAGCGGAGAGACCCAGTACTTC.

CDR3 sequence (DNA): TGTGCCAGCAGCCCCGCCGGGACAGGGAGGATCGAGCAGTACTTC. This encodes CASSPAGTGRIEQYF. The chain couples TRBV14 to TRBJ2-7, with 9 bases aligning to TRBD1. The CDR3 has 15 residues. Trimming took 4 bases from V and 6 from J; bases not matched to a gene: 10. CDR1 SGHDN and CDR2 FVKESK come from the germline V gene. Complete variable domain (other parts from reference TRBV14 and TRBJ2-7): EAGVTQFPSHSVIEKGQTVTLRCDPISGHDNLYWYRRVMGKEIKFLLHFVKESKQDESGMPNNRFLAERTGGTYSTLKVQPAELEDSGVYFCASSPAGTGRIEQYFGPGTRLTVT.

This clone was recorded a few times. The genes are TRBV27 and TRBJ1-6; D might be TRBD1 (5 bases). The germline V gene has CDR1 MNHEY and CDR2 SMNVEV (reference sequence). Trimming shortened V by 5 bases and J by 12 bases, and 14 bases separated the two germline ends. The CDR3 loop spans 13 amino acids. The CDR3 bases are TGTGCCAGCAGTCCCGGGGGGGTGCAACCCCTCCACTTT. Translation gives CASSPGGVQPLHF.

The V gene is TRBV6-5, the J gene TRBJ1-2, with a tentative D call TRBD1 (6 bases). Germline-derived CDR1 and CDR2 are MNHEY and SVGAGI. CDR3 length: 13 amino acids. Trimming shortened V by 11 bases and J by 8 bases, and 21 bases separated the two germline ends. The CDR3 sequence is CACNHRVWNGYTF. In DNA, the CDR3 is TGTGCCTGTAATCACAGGGTATGGAACGGCTACACCTTC.

CDR3 region: CASSQGARSETQYF. CDR3 nucleotide sequence: TGTGCCAGCAGCCAAGGGGCTCGTTCAGAGACCCAGTACTTC. The chain joins TRBV14 to TRBJ2-5; the D is unclear. In germline, CDR1 is SGHDN, CDR2 FVKESK. Trimming took 1 base from V and 4 from J, leaving 10 bases between them. CDR3 length: 14 amino acids.